Sequencing of this T cell receptor (beta chain) was carried out in a study of graft-versus-host responses after intestinal transplantation. Study in general: Grafts were multivisceral, liver-intestinal, or isolated intestinal. The recipients all started with anti-thymocyte globulin induction and then took tacrolimus and steroids for around three years.

Sequencing used immunoSEQ multiplex PCR; TCRdb keeps in-frame clones, though not all of them. The table lists over 75,000 clones, roughly 86% of them singletons. As concerns this clone: Its antigen is still unknown. One end of the junction is discordant with germline, which a read error may explain.

The CDR3 consists of 11 residues. Germline V gene lookup returns CDR1 KGHSH and CDR2 LQKENI. Whole-study findings and limits: There was an association between peak levels of circulating GvH clones and early post-transplant HvG declines. Investigators detected GvH clones in recipient marrow, with some emerging earlier in ileum or blood.

The sequencing used PBMCs, collected 255 days after intestinal transplant. The rearrangement uses TRBV18 and TRBJ1-2; 7 bases map to TRBD1. This TCR came from a human patient who received an intestinal transplant, so some T cells may come from the graft donor. CDR3 protein: CASSPGDRVDF. In DNA, the CDR3 is TGTGCCAGCTCCCCCGGAGACAGGGTAGACTTC.